These 13 T cell receptor beta chains were sequenced from one sample in a study of OX40 agonist ivuxolimab in advanced cancers. The method behind the library was the immunoSEQ multiplex PCR assay. In its TCRdb copy, this immuneACCESS table keeps in-frame sequences only and misses some clones. Where compared with another copy, unresolved V genes explain less than half of these, and the others have no known cause. The table for this sample lists 70,000 to 100,000 clones; approximately 90% of them were counted only once. The top ten constitute nearly 7.5% of the sample. The sample consisted of CD4+ or CD8+ T cells sorted from blood, taken in a trial of the OX40 agonist ivuxolimab. Receptors originate from an adult with an advanced solid tumor such as melanoma, head and neck, liver or kidney cancer.

The chain carries TRBV4-1 and TRBJ1-2, with 10 bases matching TRBD1. V shed 1 base and J 4 bases; nucleotides not matched to a gene: 6. The germline gives CDR1 MGHRA, CDR2 YSYEKL. CDR3 length equals 16 residues. Here the CDR3 DNA reads TGCGCCAGCAGCCAAGGGCCGGGACAGGGGATCTATGGCTACACCTTC. It translates to CASSQGPGQGIYGYTF.

Concerning this clone: Its ends do not fully match the called genes, so a read error is possible. V usage is TRBV7-7 and J usage is TRBJ2-3; perhaps TRBD2 as D (6 bases). Germline values: CDR1 SSHAT, CDR2 FNYEAQ (reference sequence). CDR3 length equals 15 residues. Here the CDR3 reads CASSPDGSLTDTQYF. CDR3 coding DNA: TGTGCTAGCAGCCCCGACGGGAGTCTCACAGATACGCAGTATTTT.

The chain recombines TRBV19 with TRBJ2-7; tentatively, D is TRBD1 (6 bases). V shed 6 bases and J shed 0 bases, with 9 bases lying between them. CDR1 and CDR2 from the germline V gene are LNHDA and SQIVND (reference sequence). This CDR3 is built from 13 residues. In DNA form, the CDR3 reads TGTGCCAGTAGGGACAGCCGCTCCTACGAGCAGTACTTC. Encoded protein: CASRDSRSYEQYF.

The chain has TRBV7-2 and TRBJ2-7; 9 bases are a match to TRBD2. CDR1 and CDR2 (germline): SGHTA, FQGNSA. This CDR3 is 22 amino acids long. The V segment lost 0 bases and the J segment 2 bases; nucleotides outside the gene matches: 23. DNA of the CDR3: TGTGCCAGCAGCTTAGCTGGTCGAGGAGGTTGGGGCCAGCGGGAGGACACCTACGAGCAGTACTTC. It encodes CASSLAGRGGWGQREDTYEQYF.

The rearrangement uses TRBV6-1 and TRBJ2-1; D remains unclear. V was trimmed by 8 bases and J by 10 bases, leaving 9 bases between them. Germline values: CDR1 MNHNS, CDR2 SASEGT. The CDR3 spans 10 residues. The CDR3 nucleotides read TGTGCCAGCCTTAGTTGGGAGCAGTTCTTC. This gives the protein CASLSWEQFF.

This clone was counted a single time. The sample contains more than one DNA sequence encoding this CDR3. The chain uses TRBV9 and TRBJ2-7; a possible D gene is TRBD1 (5 bases). The CDR3 is 16 amino acids. Trimming removed 0 bases from V and 1 base from J, with 14 bases in between. The germline CDR1 and CDR2 sequences are SGDLS and YYNGEE. CDR3 bases: TGTGCCAGCAGCGTAGGGGAAGGGGTTTCGTCCTACGAGCAGTACTTC. Its protein is CASSVGEGVSSYEQYF.

This chain links TRBV7-9 with TRBJ2-2; D is uncertain. V lost 7 bases and J lost 4, with 7 bases in between. CDR1 is SEHNR, CDR2 FQNEAQ, per germline (reference sequence). The CDR3 length is 12 residues. The CDR3 nucleotides are TGTGCCAGCAACGGTGGCACCGGGGAGCTGTTTTTT. It encodes CASNGGTGELFF.

This rearrangement joins TRBV5-1 to TRBJ2-5; D unresolved. This CDR3 region has 13 residues. The V and J ends lost 4 bases and 5 bases respectively, with 12 bases between them. CDR1 and CDR2 from the germline V gene are SGHRS and YFSETQ. CDR3 loop: CASSPDQLETQYF. CDR3 in DNA: TGCGCCAGCAGCCCGGACCAGTTGGAGACCCAGTACTTC. Complete variable domain (other parts from reference TRBV5-1 and TRBJ2-5): KAGVTQTPRYLIKTRGQQVTLSCSPISGHRSVSWYQQTPGQGLQFLFEYFSETQRNKGNFPGRFSGRQFSNSRSEMNVSTLELGDSALYLCASSPDQLETQYFGPGTRLLVL.

The chain uses TRBV5-1 and TRBJ2-5; 9 positions agree with TRBD1. The germline CDR1 and CDR2 sequences are SGHRS and YFSETQ. The CDR3 covers 15 residues. J lost 4 bases, V lost 5 bases, and 9 bases had no gene match. Written as DNA, the CDR3 is TGCGCCAGCAGGTACCCCGGACAGGGGAGAGAGACCCAGTACTTC. As protein: CASRYPGQGRETQYF.

This clone was seen a single time. The chain recombines TRBV27 with TRBJ2-5; D is undetermined. CDR3 length: 11 amino acids. V was cut by 6 bases and J by 5 bases, with 7 bases left in between. Germline V CDR1 and CDR2: MNHEY, SMNVEV (reference sequence). The CDR3 DNA follows: TGTGCCAGCAGGTTGGGTGAGACCCAGTACTTC. Translated: CASRLGETQYF.

V and J are TRBV5-1 and TRBJ1-2; TRBD1 is a possible D gene (5 bases). V was shortened by 3 bases and J by 6 bases, with 18 bases between the two germline ends. The CDR3 has 15 residues. Looked up from germline, CDR1 is SGHRS and CDR2 is YFSETQ. CDR3 DNA: TGCGCCAGCAGCTCGGAACTGGGGGACTGGAATGGCTACACCTTC. Protein sequence: CASSSELGDWNGYTF.

The V and J genes are TRBV6-5 and TRBJ2-7, with D possibly matching TRBD2 (6 bases). In germline, CDR1 is MNHEY, CDR2 SVGAGI. V was cut by 3 bases and J by 5 bases, with 14 bases left in between. The CDR3 runs 14 residues. CDR3 coding DNA: TGTGCCAGCAGTTATTCAGGACGCGGGGACGAGCAGTACTTC. Protein sequence: CASSYSGRGDEQYF.

This chain uses TRBV29-1 with TRBJ2-1; 7 bases match TRBD1. Germline V CDR1 and CDR2: SQVTM, ANQGSEA. Germline trimming cut 8 bases from V and 2 bases from J; bases unmatched to any gene: 6. CDR3 size: 13 residues. The CDR3 coding sequence is TGCAGCATCGACAGGGCGACCTACAATGAGCAGTTCTTC. Protein: CSIDRATYNEQFF.